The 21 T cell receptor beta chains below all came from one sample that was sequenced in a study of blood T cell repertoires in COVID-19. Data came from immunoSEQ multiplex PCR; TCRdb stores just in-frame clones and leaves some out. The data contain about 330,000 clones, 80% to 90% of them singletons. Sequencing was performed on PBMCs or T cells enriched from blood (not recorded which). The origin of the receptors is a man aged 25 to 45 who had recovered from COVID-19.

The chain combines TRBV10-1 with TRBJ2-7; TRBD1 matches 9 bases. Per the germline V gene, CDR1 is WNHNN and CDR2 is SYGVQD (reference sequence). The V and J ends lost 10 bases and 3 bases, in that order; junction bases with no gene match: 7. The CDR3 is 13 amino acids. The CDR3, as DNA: TGCGCCACAGGGACGACAGGGGGCTACGAGCAGTACTTC. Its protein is CATGTTGGYEQYF.

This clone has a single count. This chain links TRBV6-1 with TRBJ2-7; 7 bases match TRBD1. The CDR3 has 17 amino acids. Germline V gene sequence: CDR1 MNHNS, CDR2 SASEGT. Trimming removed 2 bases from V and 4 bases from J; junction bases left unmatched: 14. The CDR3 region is CASSEWGQGGAGYEQYF. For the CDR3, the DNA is TGTGCCAGCAGTGAATGGGGTCAAGGGGGCGCCGGGTACGAGCAGTACTTC.

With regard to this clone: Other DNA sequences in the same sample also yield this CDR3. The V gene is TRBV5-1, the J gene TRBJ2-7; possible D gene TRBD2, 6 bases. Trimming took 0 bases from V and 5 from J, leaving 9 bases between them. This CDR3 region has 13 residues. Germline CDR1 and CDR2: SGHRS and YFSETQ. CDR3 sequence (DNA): TGCGCCAGCAGCTTGGTGGGGGGAGACGAGCAGTACTTC. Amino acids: CASSLVGGDEQYF.

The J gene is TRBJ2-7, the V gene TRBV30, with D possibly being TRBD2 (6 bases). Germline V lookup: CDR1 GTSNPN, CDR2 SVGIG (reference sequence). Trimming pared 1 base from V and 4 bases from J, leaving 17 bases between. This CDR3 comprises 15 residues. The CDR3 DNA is TGTGCCTGGAGTGCCCTAGCCCGCGGGAAATACGAGCAGTACTTC. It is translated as CAWSALARGKYEQYF.

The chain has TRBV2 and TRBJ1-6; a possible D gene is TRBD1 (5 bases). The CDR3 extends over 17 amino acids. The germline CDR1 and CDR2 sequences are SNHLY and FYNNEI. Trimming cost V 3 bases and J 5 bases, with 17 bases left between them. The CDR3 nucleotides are TGTGCCAGCAGTGACGAGTCAACGGGGGAACATAATTCACCCCTCCACTTT. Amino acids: CASSDESTGEHNSPLHF.

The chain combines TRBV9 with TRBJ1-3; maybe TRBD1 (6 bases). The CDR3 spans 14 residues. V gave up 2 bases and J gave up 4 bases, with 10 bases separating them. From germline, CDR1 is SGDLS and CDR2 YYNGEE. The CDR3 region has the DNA TGTGCCAGCAGCGTTGGGGACATCGGAAACACCATATATTTT. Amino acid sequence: CASSVGDIGNTIYF.

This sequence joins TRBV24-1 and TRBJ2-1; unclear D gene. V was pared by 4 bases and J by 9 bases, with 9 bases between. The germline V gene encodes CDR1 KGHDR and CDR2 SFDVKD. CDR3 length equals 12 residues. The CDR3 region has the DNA TGTGCCACCAGTGAGCAGAAACGTGAGCAGTTCTTC. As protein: CATSEQKREQFF.

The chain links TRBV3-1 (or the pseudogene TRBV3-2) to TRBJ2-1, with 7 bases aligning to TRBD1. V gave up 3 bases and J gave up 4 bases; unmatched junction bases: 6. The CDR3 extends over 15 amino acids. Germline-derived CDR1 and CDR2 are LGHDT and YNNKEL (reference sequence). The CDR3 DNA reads TGTGCCAGCAGCCATAGAGACAGGGTATACAATGAGCAGTTCTTC. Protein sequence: CASSHRDRVYNEQFF.

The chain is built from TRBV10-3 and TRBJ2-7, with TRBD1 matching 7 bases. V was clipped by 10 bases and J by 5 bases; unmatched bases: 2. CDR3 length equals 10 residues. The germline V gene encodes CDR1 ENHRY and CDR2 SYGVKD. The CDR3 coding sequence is TGTGCCACCGGACAGGACGAGCAGTACTTC. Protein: CATGQDEQYF.

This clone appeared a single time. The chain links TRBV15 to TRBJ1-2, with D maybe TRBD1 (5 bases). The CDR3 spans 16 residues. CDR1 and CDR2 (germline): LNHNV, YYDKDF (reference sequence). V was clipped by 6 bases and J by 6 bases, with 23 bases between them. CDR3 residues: CATRKDLITGAHGYTF. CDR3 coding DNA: TGTGCCACCAGAAAGGATCTCATTACTGGGGCCCATGGCTACACCTTC.

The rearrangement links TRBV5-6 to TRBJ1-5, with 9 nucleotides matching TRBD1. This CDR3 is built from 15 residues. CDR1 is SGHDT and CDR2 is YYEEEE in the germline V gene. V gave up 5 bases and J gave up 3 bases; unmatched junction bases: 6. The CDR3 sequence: CASSTGTGNNQPQHF. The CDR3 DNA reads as TGTGCCAGCAGTACCGGGACAGGGAACAATCAGCCCCAGCATTTT. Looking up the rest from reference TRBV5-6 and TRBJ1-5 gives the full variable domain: DAGVTQSPTHLIKTRGQQVTLRCSPKSGHDTVSWYQQALGQGPQFIFQYYEEEERQRGNFPDRFSGHQFPNYSSELNVNALLLGDSALYLCASSTGTGNNQPQHFGDGTRLSIL.

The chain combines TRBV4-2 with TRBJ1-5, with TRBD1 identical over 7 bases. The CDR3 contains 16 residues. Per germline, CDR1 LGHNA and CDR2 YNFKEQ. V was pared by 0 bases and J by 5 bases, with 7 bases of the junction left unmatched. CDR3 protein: CASSQEGGTVHQPQHF. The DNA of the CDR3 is TGTGCCAGCAGCCAAGAAGGTGGGACAGTACATCAGCCCCAGCATTTT.

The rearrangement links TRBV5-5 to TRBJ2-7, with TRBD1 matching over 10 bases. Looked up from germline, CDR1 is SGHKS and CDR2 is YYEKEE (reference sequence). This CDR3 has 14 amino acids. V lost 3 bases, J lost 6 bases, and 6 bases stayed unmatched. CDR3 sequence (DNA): TGTGCCAGCAGCTACGGGACAGGGGAATTCGAGCAGTACTTC. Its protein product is CASSYGTGEFEQYF.

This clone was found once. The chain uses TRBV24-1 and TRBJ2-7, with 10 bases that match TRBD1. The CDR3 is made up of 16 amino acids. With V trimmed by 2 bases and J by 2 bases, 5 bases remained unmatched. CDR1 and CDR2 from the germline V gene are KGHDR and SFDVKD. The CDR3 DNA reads TGTGCCACCAGTGATTCACCCGGGACAGGGGCCTACGAGCAGTACTTC. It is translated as CATSDSPGTGAYEQYF.

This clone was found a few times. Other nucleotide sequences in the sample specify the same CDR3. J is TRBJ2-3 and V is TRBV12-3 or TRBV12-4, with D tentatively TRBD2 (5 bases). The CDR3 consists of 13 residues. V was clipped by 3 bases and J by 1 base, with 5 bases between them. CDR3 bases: TGTGCCAGCAGTTTCGGGGGCACAGATACGCAGTATTTT. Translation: CASSFGGTDTQYF.

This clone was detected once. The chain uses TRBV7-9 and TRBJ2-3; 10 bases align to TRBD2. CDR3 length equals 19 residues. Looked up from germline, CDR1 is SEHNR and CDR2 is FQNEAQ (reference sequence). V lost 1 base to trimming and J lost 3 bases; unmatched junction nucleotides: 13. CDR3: CASSLGERSLAGVTDTQYF. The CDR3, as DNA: TGTGCCAGCAGCTTAGGCGAAAGGAGTCTAGCGGGGGTAACAGATACGCAGTATTTT.

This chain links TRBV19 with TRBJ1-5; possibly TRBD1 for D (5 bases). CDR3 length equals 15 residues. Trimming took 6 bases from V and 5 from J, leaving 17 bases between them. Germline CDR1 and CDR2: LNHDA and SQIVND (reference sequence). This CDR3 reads CASRGDYGRDQPQHF. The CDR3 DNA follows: TGTGCCAGTAGGGGGGACTACGGTAGGGATCAGCCCCAGCATTTT.

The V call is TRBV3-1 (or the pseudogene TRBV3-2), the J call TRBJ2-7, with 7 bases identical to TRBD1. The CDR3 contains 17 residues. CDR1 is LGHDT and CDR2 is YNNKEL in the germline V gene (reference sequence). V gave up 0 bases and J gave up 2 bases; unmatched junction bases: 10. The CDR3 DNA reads TGTGCCAGCAGCCAAGAGAACCGGGACAGAACGACCTACGAGCAGTACTTC. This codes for CASSQENRDRTTYEQYF.

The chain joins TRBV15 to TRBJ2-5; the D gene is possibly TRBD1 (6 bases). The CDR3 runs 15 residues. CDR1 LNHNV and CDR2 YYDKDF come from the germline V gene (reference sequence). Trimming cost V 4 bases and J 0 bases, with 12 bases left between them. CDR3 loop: CATSTRDTYQETQYF. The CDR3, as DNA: TGTGCCACCAGCACTCGGGACACTTACCAAGAGACCCAGTACTTC.

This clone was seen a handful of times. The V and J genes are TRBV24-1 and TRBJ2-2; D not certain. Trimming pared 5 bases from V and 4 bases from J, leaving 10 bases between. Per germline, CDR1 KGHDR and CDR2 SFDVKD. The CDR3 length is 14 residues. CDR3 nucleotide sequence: TGTGCCACCAGTGTCCCCACAGCCACCGGGGAGCTGTTTTTT. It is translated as CATSVPTATGELFF.

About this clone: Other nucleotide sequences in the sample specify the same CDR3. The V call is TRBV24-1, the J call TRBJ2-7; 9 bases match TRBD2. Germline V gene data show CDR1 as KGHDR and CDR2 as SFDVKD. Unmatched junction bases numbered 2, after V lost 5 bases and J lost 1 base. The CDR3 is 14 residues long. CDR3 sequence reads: CATSAAGGSYEQYF. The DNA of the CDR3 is TGTGCCACCAGTGCAGCGGGGGGTTCCTACGAGCAGTACTTC.